This TCR beta chain appears in the sequencing data of a study of T-cell reconstitution after alpha-beta-depleted transplantation in children. Using unique molecular identifiers, the investigators prepared the TCRbeta library. TCRdb reprocessed the PCR reads via MiXCR and lists one record per CDR3 protein. The sample lists a few hundred thousand distinct CDR3 sequences, 9.7% seen once, with approximately 4.7% in the top ten. Here the sequenced sample was PBMCs from the stem cell graft donor, taken from the stem cell graft. This sequence was found in a human donor who donated a stem cell graft to a child with SCID.

CDR3 residues: CAISGSRGSGETQYF. The CDR3 nucleotides read TGTGCCATCAGTGGATCCAGGGGATCAGGAGAGACCCAGTACTTC. This chain uses TRBV10-3 with TRBJ2-5, with D possibly matching TRBD1 (6 bases). The V end lost 4 bases, the J end lost 4 bases, and 16 bases lay between the germline ends. The CDR3 runs 15 residues. CDR1 is ENHRY, CDR2 SYGVKD, per germline.